This TCR beta chain was identified in a study of cytomegalovirus exposure and HLA in healthy donors. Study results and caveats: Later analysis suggested links between common viral pathogens and several top significant clusters.

PCR involved 60 Vbeta and 13 Jbeta primers. Libraries were prepared by immunoSEQ multiplex PCR; TCRdb keeps only in-frame clonotypes and omits some of them. The data show approximately 140,000 clones, with 80% to 90% seen just once and approximately 6% held by the top ten. V shed 2 bases, J shed 2 bases, and the junction held 3 bases outside the gene matches. The CDR3 has 15 residues. Germline loops: CDR1 SGHTA, CDR2 FQGTGA. Worth noting for this clone: Its antigen is still unknown.

Sequencing was performed on PBMCs. The sequence was obtained from a woman aged 35 to 49 in good health and CMV-seropositive. The V and J genes are TRBV7-3 and TRBJ2-5; TRBD1 agrees at 9 bases. The CDR3 loop reads CASSLPGQGQETQYF. The DNA of the CDR3 is TGTGCCAGCAGCTTACCGGGACAGGGTCAAGAGACCCAGTACTTC.